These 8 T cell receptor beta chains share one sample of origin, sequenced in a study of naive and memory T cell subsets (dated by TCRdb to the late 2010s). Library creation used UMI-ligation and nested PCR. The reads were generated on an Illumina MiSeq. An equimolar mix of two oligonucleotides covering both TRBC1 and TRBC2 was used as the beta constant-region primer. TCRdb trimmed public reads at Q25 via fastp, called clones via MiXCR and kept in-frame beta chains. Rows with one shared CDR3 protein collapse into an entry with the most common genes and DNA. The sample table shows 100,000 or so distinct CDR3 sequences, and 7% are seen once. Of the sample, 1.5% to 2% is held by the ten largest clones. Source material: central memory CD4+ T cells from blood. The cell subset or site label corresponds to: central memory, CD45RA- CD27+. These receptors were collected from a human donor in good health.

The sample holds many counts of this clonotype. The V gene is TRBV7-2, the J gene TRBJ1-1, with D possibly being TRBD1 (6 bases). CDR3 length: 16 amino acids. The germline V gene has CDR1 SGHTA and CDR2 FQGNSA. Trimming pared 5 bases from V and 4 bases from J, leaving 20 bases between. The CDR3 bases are TGTGCCAGCAGCCCCATGTCTGGGGGCTCCAGCACTGAAGCTTTCTTT. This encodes CASSPMSGGSSTEAFF.

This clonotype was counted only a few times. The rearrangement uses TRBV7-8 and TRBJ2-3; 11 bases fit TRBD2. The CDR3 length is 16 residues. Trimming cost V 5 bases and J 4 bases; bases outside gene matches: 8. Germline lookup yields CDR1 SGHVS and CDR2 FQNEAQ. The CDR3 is CASSPYTSGRSDTQYF. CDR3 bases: TGTGCCAGCAGCCCCTATACTAGCGGGAGATCAGATACGCAGTATTTT.

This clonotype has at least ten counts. CDR3 residues: CSAIPGSGAGQPQHF. The CDR3 coding sequence is TGCAGTGCTATCCCAGGTTCGGGGGCGGGTCAGCCCCAGCATTTT. J is TRBJ1-5 and V is TRBV20-1, with D possibly matching TRBD1 (6 bases). CDR1 and CDR2 (germline): DFQATT, SNEGSKA (reference sequence). Trimming took 4 bases from V and 6 from J, leaving 19 bases between them. This CDR3 has 15 residues.

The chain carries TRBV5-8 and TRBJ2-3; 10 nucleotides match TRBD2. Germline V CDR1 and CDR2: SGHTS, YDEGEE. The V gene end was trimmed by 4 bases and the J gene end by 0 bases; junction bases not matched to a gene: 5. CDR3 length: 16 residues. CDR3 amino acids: CASSGTSATSTDTQYF. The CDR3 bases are TGTGCCAGCAGCGGGACTAGCGCCACTAGCACAGATACGCAGTATTTT. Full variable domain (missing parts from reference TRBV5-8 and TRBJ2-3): EAGVTQSPTHLIKTRGQQATLRCSPISGHTSVYWYQQALGLGLQFLLWYDEGEERNRGNFPPRFSGRQFPNYSSELNVNALELEDSALYLCASSGTSATSTDTQYFGPGTRLTVL.

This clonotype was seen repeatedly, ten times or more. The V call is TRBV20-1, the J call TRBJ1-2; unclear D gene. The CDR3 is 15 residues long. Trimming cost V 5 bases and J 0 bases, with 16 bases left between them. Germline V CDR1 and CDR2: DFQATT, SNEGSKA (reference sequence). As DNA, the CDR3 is TGCAGTGCTGTACCCGGACGGGGAGCTAACTATGGCTACACCTTC. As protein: CSAVPGRGANYGYTF.

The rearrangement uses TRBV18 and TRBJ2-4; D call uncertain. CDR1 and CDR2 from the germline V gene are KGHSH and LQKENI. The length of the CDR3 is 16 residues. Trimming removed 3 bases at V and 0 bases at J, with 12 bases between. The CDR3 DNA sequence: TGTGCCAGCTCACCCCAGCCGGCTCGAGCCAAAAACATTCAGTACTTC. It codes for CASSPQPARAKNIQYF.

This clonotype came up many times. CDR3 in amino acids: CASSDPDRAWYNEQFF. The CDR3 nucleotides read TGTGCCAGCAGTGACCCGGACAGGGCTTGGTACAATGAGCAGTTCTTC. This chain uses TRBV25-1 with TRBJ2-1; 8 bases agree with TRBD1. This CDR3 spans 16 amino acids. Trimming removed 3 bases from V and 4 bases from J; junction bases left unmatched: 8. The germline gives CDR1 MGHDK, CDR2 SYGVNS.

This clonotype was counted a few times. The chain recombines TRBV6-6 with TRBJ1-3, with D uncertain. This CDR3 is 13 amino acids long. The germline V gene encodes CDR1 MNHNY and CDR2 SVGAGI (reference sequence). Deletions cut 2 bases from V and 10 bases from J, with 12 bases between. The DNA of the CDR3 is TGTGCCAGCAGTTACACCACGCCGCCGACCATATATTTT. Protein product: CASSYTTPPTIYF.